Below are 27 T cell receptor beta chains sequenced from a single sample in a study of blood T cell repertoires in COVID-19. Generated by immunoSEQ multiplex PCR, the TCRdb table keeps only in-frame clones and is missing some. The table shows roughly 180,000 clones, with roughly four fifths occurring only once. Sequences were obtained from peripheral blood. All receptors come from a woman aged 40 to 49 with COVID-19, enrolled during active disease.

This clone occurred once. This rearrangement joins TRBV7-9 to TRBJ2-1; D perhaps matches TRBD2 (6 bases). This CDR3 region has 17 residues. Germline CDR1 SEHNR, CDR2 FQNEAQ (reference sequence). V lost 3 bases and J 4 bases, leaving 19 bases between the germline ends. The CDR3 DNA sequence: TGTGCCAGCAGCTTGGCTCACCGGGACTCATCTTACAATGAGCAGTTCTTC. It specifies CASSLAHRDSSYNEQFF.

The chain joins TRBV7-2 to TRBJ2-5, with a possible D match to TRBD2 (5 bases). V was trimmed by 6 bases and J by 2 bases, leaving 13 bases between them. The CDR3 length is 14 residues. Germline V gene data show CDR1 as SGHTA and CDR2 as FQGNSA. In nucleotides, the CDR3 is TGTGCCAGCAGAACACCTAGCTTTCAAGAGACCCAGTACTTC. Residues: CASRTPSFQETQYF.

This chain joins TRBV5-4 and TRBJ2-5; 7 bases match TRBD1. This CDR3 is 14 amino acids long. With V trimmed by 4 bases and J by 5 bases, 8 bases remained unmatched. Germline CDR1 SGHNT, CDR2 YYREEE (reference sequence). This chain's CDR3 is CASSRKTGWETQYF. CDR3 in DNA: TGTGCCAGCAGCCGAAAGACAGGGTGGGAGACCCAGTACTTC.

The J gene is TRBJ1-1, the V gene TRBV6-5; D is undetermined. The V end was cut by 9 bases, the J end by 2 bases, with 10 bases between. Germline lookup yields CDR1 MNHEY and CDR2 SVGAGI. The length of the CDR3 is 12 residues. CDR3 in amino acids: CASRVFNTEAFF. The DNA for the CDR3 is TGTGCCAGTCGGGTCTTTAACACTGAAGCTTTCTTT.

The chain is built from TRBV2 and TRBJ1-2, with 9 positions matching TRBD1. Looked up from germline, CDR1 is SNHLY and CDR2 is FYNNEI. Trimming cost V 7 bases and J 2 bases; bases outside gene matches: 14. CDR3 size: 17 residues. The CDR3 loop reads CASIIWTGEFTNYGYTF. The CDR3 DNA is TGTGCCAGCATTATTTGGACAGGGGAATTTACAAACTATGGCTACACCTTC.

The V and J genes are TRBV19 and TRBJ2-1, with D possibly being TRBD1 (7 bases). V gave up 5 bases and J gave up 0 bases, with 14 bases separating them. Per the germline V gene, CDR1 is LNHDA and CDR2 is SQIVND (reference sequence). CDR3 length: 16 residues. DNA for the CDR3: TGTGCCAGTAGTGCGCAGGGGGGTGACTCCTACAATGAGCAGTTCTTC. Its protein product is CASSAQGGDSYNEQFF.

The chain recombines TRBV5-4 with TRBJ2-1; D may be TRBD2 (7 bases). The germline V gene has CDR1 SGHNT and CDR2 YYREEE (reference sequence). Trimming cost V 2 bases and J 2 bases, with 20 bases left between them. The CDR3 is made up of 18 amino acids. CDR3 in DNA: TGTGCCAGCAGCTTTGAAGTAGGTCGGGGGGCGCCCTACAATGAGCAGTTCTTC. Its protein product is CASSFEVGRGAPYNEQFF.

The rearrangement uses TRBV2 and TRBJ1-2, with TRBD1 identical over 7 bases. This CDR3 comprises 15 residues. V lost 3 bases to trimming and J lost 3 bases; unmatched junction nucleotides: 7. From germline, CDR1 is SNHLY and CDR2 FYNNEI. CDR3 DNA sequence: TGTGCCAGCAGTGATCAGGGGGTATCATACTATGGCTACACCTTC. Its translation is CASSDQGVSYYGYTF. Full variable domain (outside the CDR3, taken from reference TRBV2 and TRBJ1-2): EPEVTQTPSHQVTQMGQEVILRCVPISNHLYFYWYRQILGQKVEFLVSFYNNEISEKSEIFDDQFSVERPDGSNFTLKIRSTKLEDSAMYFCASSDQGVSYYGYTFGSGTRLTVV.

This clone was recorded a few times. The chain combines TRBV2 with TRBJ1-3; D is perhaps TRBD1 (6 bases). Germline assignment: CDR1 SNHLY and CDR2 FYNNEI. The CDR3 covers 14 residues. Trimming shortened V by 6 bases and J by 0 bases, and 9 bases separated the two germline ends. The CDR3: CASSRTASGNTIYF. CDR3 bases: TGTGCCAGCAGCCGGACAGCCTCTGGAAACACCATATATTTT.

This clone has more than one count but fewer than ten. The rearrangement links TRBV2 to TRBJ2-7; D is possibly TRBD1 (5 bases). Trimming shortened V by 5 bases and J by 3 bases, and 11 bases separated the two germline ends. Germline loops: CDR1 SNHLY, CDR2 FYNNEI. The CDR3 extends over 13 amino acids. CDR3 region: CASSRTGLYEQYF. As DNA, the CDR3 is TGTGCCAGCAGTCGAACAGGCCTCTACGAGCAGTACTTC.

The rearrangement uses TRBV5-4 and TRBJ2-5, with D possibly TRBD1 on 5 matching bases. Germline loops: CDR1 SGHNT, CDR2 YYREEE (reference sequence). V was clipped by 2 bases and J by 1 base, with 12 bases between them. There are 15 residues in the CDR3. Here the CDR3 reads CASSFIRVTQETQYF. Here the CDR3 DNA reads TGTGCCAGCAGCTTTATCAGGGTAACCCAAGAGACCCAGTACTTC.

This clone appeared a few times. CDR3: CASSQYQNQETQYF. The CDR3 DNA sequence: TGTGCCAGCAGCCAGTACCAGAACCAAGAGACCCAGTACTTC. V and J are TRBV7-9 and TRBJ2-5; no definite D call. CDR1 is SEHNR, CDR2 FQNEAQ, per germline (reference sequence). CDR3 length: 14 amino acids. V was shortened by 5 bases and J by 0 bases, with 10 bases between the two germline ends.

The J gene is TRBJ1-6, the V gene TRBV19, with D perhaps TRBD1 (6 bases). In germline, CDR1 is LNHDA, CDR2 SQIVND (reference sequence). V lost 4 bases, J lost 5 bases, and 9 bases lay in between. This CDR3 has 14 residues. The CDR3 loop is CASSTGQNNSPLHF. In DNA form, the CDR3 reads TGTGCCAGTAGTACCGGACAGAATAATTCACCCCTCCACTTT.

This chain connects TRBV5-5 to TRBJ2-3; a weak D match, TRBD2 (6 bases). This CDR3 region has 15 residues. Per the germline V gene, CDR1 is SGHKS and CDR2 is YYEKEE (reference sequence). The V gene lost 1 base and the J gene lost 15 bases, with 24 bases spanning the gap. CDR3 residues: CASSLWETSSPLAYF. In DNA, the CDR3 is TGTGCCAGCAGCTTGTGGGAGACTAGTTCCCCCTTAGCATATTTT.

V gene TRBV19 combines with J gene TRBJ2-5; possible D gene TRBD1, 6 bases. Germline V CDR1 and CDR2: LNHDA, SQIVND (reference sequence). This CDR3 is built from 13 residues. Trimming took 5 bases from V and 4 from J, leaving 11 bases between them. The CDR3 protein is CASSATGLETQYF. CDR3 coding DNA: TGTGCCAGTAGTGCAACAGGGTTAGAGACCCAGTACTTC.

The chain combines TRBV7-8 with TRBJ2-2; 7 bases agree with TRBD2. The V and J ends lost 1 base and 10 bases, in that order; junction bases with no gene match: 9. Germline V lookup: CDR1 SGHVS, CDR2 FQNEAQ. The CDR3 extends over 15 amino acids. Here the CDR3 DNA reads TGTGCCAGCAGCTTAGATCTGGCGGGGGTGGAGGAGCTGTTTTTT. This translates into CASSLDLAGVEELFF.

The chain recombines TRBV6-4 with TRBJ1-1; D ambiguous. The CDR3 totals 13 residues. The V gene lost 6 bases and the J gene lost 1 base, with 9 bases spanning the gap. Germline V gene sequence: CDR1 MRHNA, CDR2 SNTAGT. In DNA, the CDR3 is TGTGCCAGCAGCTCTAATAGGAACACTGAAGCTTTCTTT. Encoded protein: CASSSNRNTEAFF.

The chain combines TRBV4-1 with TRBJ2-2, with 7 bases fitting TRBD1. The ends lost 4 bases at V and 4 bases at J; junction bases unmatched: 9. CDR1 and CDR2 (germline): MGHRA, YSYEKL. The CDR3 runs 16 residues. CDR3 coding DNA: TGCGCCAGCAGCCTGATCGGGGCAGGGGGCACCGGGGAGCTGTTTTTT. Translation: CASSLIGAGGTGELFF.

The chain has TRBV7-9 and TRBJ2-5, with 7 bases lining up with TRBD1. This CDR3 comprises 17 residues. Trimming at V came to 5 bases and at J to 5 bases, leaving 17 bases not matched to a gene. Germline CDR1 SEHNR, CDR2 FQNEAQ (reference sequence). The CDR3 loop reads CASSPRTGIFLGETQYF. The CDR3 DNA is TGTGCCAGCAGCCCGCGGACAGGCATATTCCTAGGGGAGACCCAGTACTTC.

The rearrangement joins TRBV7-8 to TRBJ2-7; D is unresolved. The CDR3 totals 12 residues. V dropped 4 bases and J dropped 2 bases, with 6 bases sitting between them. Germline CDR1 is SGHVS and CDR2 is FQNEAQ. The DNA for the CDR3 is TGTGCCAGCAGCTACGACACCTACGAGCAGTACTTC. Encoded protein: CASSYDTYEQYF. The full variable domain, in which reference TRBV7-8 and TRBJ2-7 provide the parts outside the CDR3, is GAGVSQSPRYKVAKRGQDVALRCDPISGHVSLFWYQQALGQGPEFLTYFQNEAQLDKSGLPSDRFFAERPEGSVSTLKIQRTQQEDSAVYLCASSYDTYEQYFGPGTRLTVT.

The CDR3 loop is CASSQKVLVSGRAQETQYF. The CDR3 DNA reads TGCGCCAGCAGCCAAAAGGTCCTAGTTAGCGGGAGGGCCCAAGAGACCCAGTACTTC. The rearrangement joins TRBV4-1 to TRBJ2-5; 11 bases map to TRBD2. This CDR3 has 19 amino acids. J gave up 1 base and V 2 bases, and 12 bases lay outside the gene matches. Germline CDR1 is MGHRA and CDR2 is YSYEKL.

The rearrangement links TRBV6-5 to TRBJ1-3, with TRBD1 matching over 8 bases. This CDR3 is built from 15 residues. Germline trimming cut 6 bases from V and 6 bases from J; bases unmatched to any gene: 10. Germline values: CDR1 MNHEY, CDR2 SVGAGI. The DNA for the CDR3 is TGTGCCAGCAGCTCATCCGGGACAGGCGCAAACACCATATATTTT. This gives the protein CASSSSGTGANTIYF.

The genes are TRBV7-6 and TRBJ2-2; D perhaps matches TRBD2 (7 bases). Trimming stripped 0 bases from V and 5 bases from J, with 16 bases between. The CDR3 is made up of 17 amino acids. Per germline, CDR1 SGHVS and CDR2 FNYEAQ. The CDR3 loop is CASSLAGGRAATGELFF. The CDR3 DNA is TGTGCCAGCAGCTTAGCGGGGGGGCGGGCTGCAACCGGGGAGCTGTTTTTT.

This clone was seen only a few times. This sequence joins TRBV6-4 and TRBJ2-1, with 8 bases that match TRBD2. With 5 bases clipped from V and 3 bases from J, the junction kept 6 bases outside the gene matches. The CDR3 runs 15 residues. CDR1 is MRHNA and CDR2 is SNTAGT in the germline V gene. CDR3 DNA sequence: TGTGCCAGCAGTCCGGAGGCGGGGGGCTACAATGAGCAGTTCTTC. Protein sequence: CASSPEAGGYNEQFF.

The chain is built from TRBV24-1 and TRBJ2-1; D is possibly TRBD2 (5 bases). V dropped 10 bases and J dropped 4 bases, with 13 bases sitting between them. The CDR3 extends over 13 amino acids. In germline, CDR1 is KGHDR, CDR2 SFDVKD. CDR3 region: CATQRAGYNEQFF. In DNA form, the CDR3 reads TGTGCCACGCAGAGGGCCGGGTACAATGAGCAGTTCTTC.

This rearrangement joins TRBV7-6 to TRBJ2-7; 7 nucleotides match TRBD2. The CDR3 consists of 17 residues. The germline CDR1 and CDR2 sequences are SGHVS and FNYEAQ. Trimming cost V 2 bases and J 5 bases; bases outside gene matches: 15. Here the CDR3 reads CASSLNIWRETHHEQYF. CDR3 DNA: TGTGCCAGCAGCTTAAATATCTGGCGGGAGACCCACCACGAGCAGTACTTC.

The rearrangement links TRBV7-9 to TRBJ2-1, with TRBD2 matching 15 bases. J was trimmed by 7 bases and V by 5 bases; bases with no gene match: 3. Germline CDR1 SEHNR, CDR2 FQNEAQ (reference sequence). The CDR3 contains 15 residues. CDR3 sequence (DNA): TGTGCCAGCAGCAGGACTAGCGGGAGGGAAAATGAGCAGTTCTTC. The encoded protein is CASSRTSGRENEQFF.